Listed below are T cell receptor beta chains from one sample, sequenced in a study of blood T cell repertoires in COVID-19. Clones were read by immunoSEQ multiplex PCR, and TCRdb kept only the in-frame ones, dropping some. Of approximately 73,000 clones listed, around nine tenths were seen once; the top ten hold around 1.9%. The sample was peripheral blood. These receptors were taken from a woman aged 55-75 years with acute or convalescent COVID-19. Each CDR3 is given without its conserved first and last residue. The order of the fields is D gene, J gene, clone size, V gene, CDR3 protein. The D gene is left open where the match is weak. Size is omitted from some rows. Given values are once, few, many or a class for expanded clones.

>TRBD1|TRBJ2-1|-|TRBV5-1
ASKGTGGYNEQF
>TRBD1|TRBJ2-7|-|TRBV9
ASSEGQGGEQY
>-|TRBJ2-7|-|TRBV4-3
ASSKGLDNSYEQY
>-|TRBJ2-7|-|TRBV10-3
AISESWENEQY
>-|TRBJ1-4|-|TRBV4-2
ASSQESRGSFNEKLF
>TRBD2|TRBJ2-3|-|TRBV28
ASSPRTSGSLSTDTQY
>-|TRBJ2-7|-|TRBV10-3
AISEQGSYEQY
>TRBD2|TRBJ2-5|-|TRBV30
AWSILGTSKETQY
>TRBD1|TRBJ2-6|few|TRBV3-1/TRBV3-2
ASSQQPGTASGANVLT
>TRBD2|TRBJ2-7|-|TRBV27
ASSSQGLAGGYEQY
>-|TRBJ2-3|-|TRBV7-9
ASSPAVQVRY
>-|TRBJ2-5|-|TRBV7-8
ASSRGGVGETQY
>TRBD2|TRBJ2-1|-|TRBV7-2
ASRQLAGAYNEQF
>TRBD1|TRBJ2-1|-|TRBV2
ASRLTGLNEQF
>-|TRBJ1-1|-|TRBV14
ASSQDPGRITEAF
>-|TRBJ2-2|-|TRBV5-1
ASRDLLDTGELF
>TRBD2|TRBJ2-1|-|TRBV4-3
ASSQEAGTSDYNEQF
>-|TRBJ2-3|once|TRBV29-1
SVEDPRVNTQY
>TRBD2|TRBJ2-7|-|TRBV4-1
ASSPGLAGGIYEQY
>TRBD1|TRBJ1-1|-|TRBV6-5
ASSRDRANTEAF
>-|TRBJ2-2|-|TRBV9
ASSVSPSGELF
>TRBD1|TRBJ2-5|-|TRBV6-5
ASSTQGTQETQY
>-|TRBJ2-1|-|TRBV28
ASSLSISGLSGYNEQF
>TRBD2|TRBJ2-3|-|TRBV5-1
ASSFQAGGPADTQY
>TRBD1|TRBJ2-7|once|TRBV29-1
SARQGVGYEQY
>-|TRBJ1-2|-|TRBV24-1
ATSDPEGYT
>-|TRBJ2-1|once|TRBV19
ASSTHKDNEQF
>TRBD1|TRBJ1-5|-|TRBV12-3/TRBV12-4
ASTQGDQPQH
>-|TRBJ1-1|-|TRBV4-3
ASSPLDGGDTEAF
>TRBD1|TRBJ1-1|-|TRBV7-9
ASSLGTGNTEAF
>-|TRBJ1-6|-|TRBV4-3
ASSQLRQVKNSYNSPLH
>-|TRBJ2-5|-|TRBV7-2
ASSPVVETQY
>TRBD2|TRBJ2-7|-|TRBV7-2
ASSLISGGLGNSYEQY
>TRBD1|TRBJ1-4|-|TRBV28
ASSLGQGGSANEKLF
>TRBD2|TRBJ2-1|-|TRBV27
ASSISPGLAGAVNKQF
>TRBD1|TRBJ1-3|-|TRBV19
ASALGQLSGNTIY
>-|TRBJ2-7|-|TRBV6-2/TRBV6-3
ASSPNGQTYEQY
>-|TRBJ1-1|-|TRBV28
ASSRTWNTEAF
>-|TRBJ2-2|-|TRBV11-2
ASSITRRADTGELF
>-|TRBJ2-7|few|TRBV27
ASSSPSQGQYEQY
>-|TRBJ2-7|-|TRBV4-1
ASSQEAEFTYEQY
>-|TRBJ2-1|-|TRBV3-1/TRBV3-2
ASSPVGGYPYNEQF
>-|TRBJ1-1|-|TRBV20-1
SASWMGVDTEAF
>-|TRBJ1-4|-|TRBV2
ASSVGGGDEKLF
>TRBD1|TRBJ1-4|-|TRBV28
ASSFPRTGNEKLF
>TRBD1|TRBJ2-1|-|TRBV6-6
ASSPWTGNEQF
>-|TRBJ2-1|-|TRBV11-3
ASSFRLESNEQF
>TRBD1|TRBJ2-7|few|TRBV7-2
ASSTNRGYEQY
>TRBD1|TRBJ1-5|-|TRBV18
ASSQTTGGFQPQH
>-|TRBJ2-7|-|TRBV5-1
ASRPAPGTYEQY
>-|TRBJ1-1|-|TRBV5-1
ASSPNPGNTEAF